The entry that follows covers one T cell receptor beta chain sequence. Its antigen is currently unknown. The data stem from a study of Ad26.COV2.S vaccination and SARS-CoV-2 variants. V dropped 2 bases and J dropped 2 bases, with 12 bases sitting between them. CDR1 and CDR2 (germline): GTSNPN, SVGIG (reference sequence). The CDR3 runs to 14 residues. Overall study results and limits: Post-vaccination breadth of spike-specific CD8+ and CD4+ T cell responses was reportedly substantial. Those who received vaccine or placebo ended up with similar non-spike TCR breadth. People given the vaccine had a wider spike-specific TCR breadth than placebo recipients did.

Some clones are missing from TCRdb's copy, which holds only in-frame ones; the method was immunoSEQ multiplex PCR. Of 100,000 or so clones in the sample, about 78% were seen once. The chain is built from TRBV30 and TRBJ2-5; a weak D match, TRBD2 (5 bases). This sequence originates from a human donor who had recovered from COVID-19. The sample was peripheral blood, taken after recovery from COVID-19. The CDR3, as DNA: TGTGCCTGGAGTTCCACCGGGGTTCAAGAGACCCAGTACTTC. Encoded protein: CAWSSTGVQETQYF.